This TCR beta chain comes out of a study of glioma-infiltrating T cells after dendritic cell vaccination. Study results and limitations: No direct clonality-survival link was found; a diverse polyclonal response may matter.

Notes on this clone: No antigen is known for it.

Up to 2 ug genomic DNA was used for TCRB CDR3 amplification. The primer mix had 60 V beta and 13 J beta primers. TCRdb's copy holds only in-frame clones and misses some; the assay was immunoSEQ multiplex PCR. The repertoire has 40,000 to 60,000 clones, 85% of them found once; the top ten carry about an eighth. This specimen was blood, taken before dendritic cell vaccination. The clonotype originates from a human donor with glioblastoma.

The CDR3 is CATSGNRDRKETQYF. CDR3 DNA: TGTGCCACCAGCGGGAACCGGGACAGGAAAGAGACCCAGTACTTC. V usage is TRBV15 and J usage is TRBJ2-5; 8 bases align to TRBD1. The CDR3 totals 15 residues. The trim removed 5 bases at V and 3 bases at J, leaving 8 bases unmatched. From germline, CDR1 is LNHNV and CDR2 YYDKDF (reference sequence). Complete variable domain (other parts from reference TRBV15 and TRBJ2-5): DAMVIQNPRYQVTQFGKPVTLSCSQTLNHNVMYWYQQKSSQAPKLLFHYYDKDFNNEADTPDNFQSRRPNTSFCFLDIRSPGLGDTAMYLCATSGNRDRKETQYFGPGTRLLVL.